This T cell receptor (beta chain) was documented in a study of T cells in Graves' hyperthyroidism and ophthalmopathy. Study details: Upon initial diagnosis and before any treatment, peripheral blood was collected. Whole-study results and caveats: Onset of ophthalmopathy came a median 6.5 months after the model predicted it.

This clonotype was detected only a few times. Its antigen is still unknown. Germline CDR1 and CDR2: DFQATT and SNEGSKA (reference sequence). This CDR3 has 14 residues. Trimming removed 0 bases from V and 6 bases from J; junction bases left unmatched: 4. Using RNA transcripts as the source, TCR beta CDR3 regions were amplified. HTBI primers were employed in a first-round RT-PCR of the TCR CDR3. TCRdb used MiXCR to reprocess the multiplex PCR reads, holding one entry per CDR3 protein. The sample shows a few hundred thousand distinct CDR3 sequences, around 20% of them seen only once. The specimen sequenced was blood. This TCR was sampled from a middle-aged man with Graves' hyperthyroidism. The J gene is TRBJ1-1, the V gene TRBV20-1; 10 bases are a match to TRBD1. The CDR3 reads CSARDRDRGSEAFF. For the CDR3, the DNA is TGCAGTGCTAGAGATCGGGACAGGGGTTCTGAAGCTTTCTTT.